The 7 T cell receptor beta chains below all came from one sample that was sequenced in a study of cytomegalovirus exposure and HLA in healthy donors. Some clones are missing from TCRdb's copy, which holds only in-frame ones; the method was immunoSEQ multiplex PCR. In the table there are tens of thousands of clones, about 92% of which are singletons. Specimen: PBMCs. The origin of the receptors is a man younger than 35 in good health and CMV-seronegative.

V usage is TRBV6-5 and J usage is TRBJ2-5, with D tentatively TRBD1 (5 bases). The DNA end lines up better with TRBJ2-7; the J call may be wrong. This CDR3 is 13 amino acids long. CDR1 and CDR2 from the germline V gene are MNHEY and SVGAGI. CDR3 in amino acids: CASSRATEYEQYF. CDR3 DNA sequence: TGTGCCAGCAGCCGAGCGACAGAATACGAGCAGTACTTC.

The V call is TRBV4-1, the J call TRBJ2-1; D unclear. This CDR3 has 16 residues. Trimming took off 1 base at V and 2 bases at J, with 12 bases between the two ends. Germline loops: CDR1 MGHRA, CDR2 YSYEKL. The CDR3 sequence is CASSQVDMVAYNEQFF. The DNA of the CDR3 is TGCGCCAGCAGCCAAGTAGATATGGTGGCCTACAATGAGCAGTTCTTC.

This chain links TRBV6-5 with TRBJ2-2, with D tentatively TRBD1 (5 bases). The V end lost 2 bases, the J end lost 6 bases, and 13 bases lay between the germline ends. Germline CDR1 MNHEY, CDR2 SVGAGI. The CDR3 is made up of 15 amino acids. Here the CDR3 reads CASSYRTPVAGELFF. The CDR3 DNA follows: TGTGCCAGCAGTTACCGGACACCCGTAGCCGGGGAGCTGTTTTTT.

V is TRBV9 and J is TRBJ2-2; weak D call: TRBD1 (6 bases). Germline V gives CDR1 SGDLS, CDR2 YYNGEE. CDR3 length: 17 amino acids. With 0 bases removed from V and 7 bases from J, the gap between germline ends came to 19 bases. The DNA of the CDR3 is TGTGCCAGCAGCGTAGTAAGAACAGGGTTGGCCGACGGGGAGCTGTTTTTT. This translates into CASSVVRTGLADGELFF.

V is TRBV28 and J is TRBJ1-2; D might be TRBD1 (5 bases). V was cut by 1 base and J by 3 bases, with 9 bases left in between. This CDR3 has 14 residues. CDR1 MDHEN and CDR2 SYDVKM come from the germline V gene. The CDR3: CASSLLLTDYGYTF. The CDR3 DNA follows: TGTGCCAGCAGTTTATTATTGACAGACTATGGCTACACCTTC.

This chain joins TRBV9 and TRBJ2-3; maybe TRBD2 (6 bases). Germline V gives CDR1 SGDLS, CDR2 YYNGEE. CDR3 length: 17 residues. The V gene lost 2 bases and the J gene lost 4 bases, with 20 bases spanning the gap. The CDR3 bases are TGTGCCAGCAGCGTGGATCCCGCGGGGTTGGTTGCAGATACGCAGTATTTT. Translated, it gives CASSVDPAGLVADTQYF. Combining the CDR3 with reference TRBV9 and TRBJ2-3 gives the whole variable domain DSGVTQTPKHLITATGQRVTLRCSPRSGDLSVYWYQQSLDQGLQFLIQYYNGEERAKGNILERFSAQQFPDLHSELNLSSLELGDSALYFCASSVDPAGLVADTQYFGPGTRLTVL.

In its sample, this clone was seen once. The chain couples TRBV5-6 to TRBJ2-7, with D maybe TRBD1 (6 bases). Germline CDR1 SGHDT, CDR2 YYEEEE. The CDR3 has 13 amino acids. The ends were cut back, 4 bases at V and 3 bases at J, with 11 bases in the middle. The CDR3 here is CASSPDRHYEQYF. The CDR3 region has the DNA TGTGCCAGCAGCCCGGACAGACACTACGAGCAGTACTTC.